These 15 T cell receptor beta chains were all obtained from the same sample, sequenced in a study of T cells in Graves' hyperthyroidism and ophthalmopathy. TCR beta CDR3 regions were amplified from RNA transcripts. The HTBI primer set served for first-round RT-PCR of the TCR CDR3. TCRdb independently ran MiXCR on the multiplex PCR reads; one entry per CDR3 protein. This sample has about 350,000 distinct CDR3 sequences, with roughly 13% found just once. The specimen was blood. Source of these receptors: a woman aged 25 to 45 with Graves' hyperthyroidism.

The genes are TRBV4-2 and TRBJ2-7, with 9 bases aligning to TRBD2. The V segment lost 1 base and the J segment 1 base; nucleotides outside the gene matches: 2. The CDR3 is 15 residues long. From germline, CDR1 is LGHNA and CDR2 YNFKEQ. The CDR3 sequence: CASSQVAGDSYEQYF. The CDR3 region has the DNA TGTGCCAGCAGCCAAGTAGCGGGAGATTCCTACGAGCAGTACTTC.

The rearrangement links TRBV2 to TRBJ1-1; D ambiguous. The germline CDR1 and CDR2 sequences are SNHLY and FYNNEI. With 3 bases removed from V and 1 base from J, the gap between germline ends came to 6 bases. The CDR3 totals 13 residues. CDR3: CASSDWGNTEAFF. The CDR3 coding sequence is TGTGCCAGCAGTGATTGGGGGAACACTGAAGCTTTCTTT.

This clonotype was counted many times. CDR3 coding DNA: TGTGCCAGCAGGGGGACAGACCGCTCCACCTACGAGCAGTACTTC. This gives the protein CASRGTDRSTYEQYF. The chain carries TRBV2 and TRBJ2-7, with 7 positions matching TRBD1. J was trimmed by 2 bases and V by 6 bases; bases with no gene match: 10. The CDR3 length is 15 residues. Germline CDR1 and CDR2: SNHLY and FYNNEI.

This clonotype was counted at least ten times. The chain is built from TRBV11-1 and TRBJ2-7, with TRBD2 identical over 10 bases. This CDR3 contains 12 residues. V was pared by 10 bases and J by 6 bases, with 6 bases of the junction left unmatched. Germline V lookup: CDR1 SGHAT, CDR2 FQDESV (reference sequence). CDR3: CATTSGNSEQYF. The CDR3 DNA sequence: TGTGCCACCACTAGCGGGAATAGCGAGCAGTACTTC.

This clonotype appeared a few times. The chain links TRBV19 to TRBJ2-3, with 12 nucleotides matching TRBD2. Germline CDR1 LNHDA, CDR2 SQIVND (reference sequence). The ends lost 5 bases at V and 1 base at J; junction bases unmatched: 19. This CDR3 spans 21 amino acids. The CDR3 loop is CASSRSAKGLAGNRGTDTQYF. DNA for the CDR3: TGTGCCAGTAGTCGATCAGCGAAGGGACTAGCGGGTAACCGCGGCACAGATACGCAGTATTTT.

This clonotype has a handful of counts. The V and J genes are TRBV9 and TRBJ2-1, with D perhaps TRBD2 (5 bases). CDR1 and CDR2 from the germline V gene are SGDLS and YYNGEE. V was trimmed by 4 bases and J by 6 bases, leaving 20 bases between them. The CDR3 has 16 residues. Here the CDR3 reads CASSPPGLLPANEQFF. CDR3 DNA: TGTGCCAGCAGCCCCCCTGGACTCCTCCCGGCCAATGAGCAGTTCTTC. The variable domain in full, completed from reference TRBV9 and TRBJ2-1, reads DSGVTQTPKHLITATGQRVTLRCSPRSGDLSVYWYQQSLDQGLQFLIQYYNGEERAKGNILERFSAQQFPDLHSELNLSSLELGDSALYFCASSPPGLLPANEQFFGPGTRLTVL.

The chain joins TRBV7-9 to TRBJ2-5; 7 bases line up with TRBD2. The CDR3 runs to 16 residues. Germline CDR1 and CDR2: SEHNR and FQNEAQ (reference sequence). Losses at the gene ends were 0 bases for V and 2 bases for J; bases not matched to a gene: 6. CDR3: CASSLATSRIQETQYF. CDR3 sequence (DNA): TGTGCCAGCAGCTTAGCGACTAGCCGAATACAAGAGACCCAGTACTTC.

With respect to this clonotype: Just one base apart from a much larger clone, this may be a read error. The rearrangement links TRBV14 to TRBJ2-7; tentatively, D is TRBD1 (5 bases). Germline lookup yields CDR1 SGHDN and CDR2 FVKESK. V lost 7 bases and J 3 bases, leaving 16 bases between the germline ends. This CDR3 region has 14 residues. The DNA of the CDR3 is TGTGCCAGCAACCATTGGCAGGGTTTCTACGAGCAGTACTTC. It codes for CASNHWQGFYEQYF.

This clonotype occurred many times. The rearrangement joins TRBV27 to TRBJ2-7, with a weak D call TRBD1 (6 bases). V lost 0 bases to trimming and J lost 0 bases, with 12 bases between them. Germline V gene data show CDR1 as MNHEY and CDR2 as SMNVEV (reference sequence). CDR3 length: 16 amino acids. The CDR3 loop reads CASSLSITGSSYEQYF. CDR3 coding DNA: TGTGCCAGCAGTTTATCGATTACAGGGAGCTCCTACGAGCAGTACTTC.

This clonotype occurred many times. This CDR3 is CASSLIGNSGEQYF. Written as DNA, the CDR3 is TGTGCCAGCAGTTTAATCGGGAATAGTGGCGAGCAGTACTTC. The chain uses TRBV28 and TRBJ2-7; D may be TRBD2 (5 bases). The CDR3 runs 14 residues. Germline CDR1 reads MDHEN; CDR2 reads SYDVKM. The V end was cut by 2 bases, the J end by 6 bases, with 14 bases between.

This clonotype showed up just a few times. The rearrangement joins TRBV10-1 to TRBJ2-7; 12 bases match TRBD2. The CDR3 consists of 17 residues. The germline CDR1 and CDR2 sequences are WNHNN and SYGVQD (reference sequence). Trimming at V came to 0 bases and at J to 2 bases, leaving 5 bases not matched to a gene. DNA for the CDR3: TGCGCCAGCAGTGAGTCGTCGGGGACTAGCGGGCCCTACGAGCAGTACTTC. Encoded protein: CASSESSGTSGPYEQYF.

The CDR3: CAWSSDTNNYGYTF. Written as DNA, the CDR3 is TGTGCCTGGAGTAGCGACACTAATAACTATGGCTACACCTTC. The chain combines TRBV30 with TRBJ1-2, with unresolved D. The CDR3 spans 14 residues. V was shortened by 2 bases and J by 1 base, with 11 bases between the two germline ends. Germline assignment: CDR1 GTSNPN and CDR2 SVGIG (reference sequence).

This clonotype was seen at least ten times. This sequence joins TRBV28 and TRBJ2-1; D possibly corresponds to TRBD2 (6 bases). The CDR3 spans 16 residues. Trimming cost V 3 bases and J 5 bases, with 17 bases left between them. Germline V gives CDR1 MDHEN, CDR2 SYDVKM. CDR3 sequence (DNA): TGTGCCAGCAGTTTTTTCCAACTCGGACTAAACAATGAGCAGTTCTTC. Amino acid sequence: CASSFFQLGLNNEQFF.

This clonotype was observed once. The chain is built from TRBV11-2 and TRBJ2-1; 12 bases line up with TRBD2. The CDR3 is 15 amino acids. Germline V lookup: CDR1 SGHAT, CDR2 FQNNGV. V was pared by 5 bases and J by 10 bases, with 9 bases of the junction left unmatched. This chain's CDR3 is CASSLGLAGSKEQFF. The CDR3 DNA is TGTGCCAGCAGCCTCGGACTAGCGGGATCCAAGGAGCAGTTCTTC.

The table lists this clonotype with a few counts. This chain connects TRBV9 to TRBJ1-4; D gene uncertain. The CDR3 contains 13 residues. V lost 0 bases to trimming and J lost 6 bases, with 6 bases between them. Germline loops: CDR1 SGDLS, CDR2 YYNGEE. The CDR3 region has the DNA TGTGCCAGCAGCGTAGACTCCGATGAAAAACTGTTTTTT. Its protein is CASSVDSDEKLFF.